The 13 T cell receptor beta chains below were found in one sample sequenced in a study of OX40 agonist ivuxolimab in advanced cancers. The data were produced by immunoSEQ multiplex PCR, yet TCRdb's version contains in-frame clones alone and is incomplete. The sample records about 57,000 clones, around 80% being singletons. Source: CD4+ or CD8+ T cells sorted from blood, taken in a trial of the OX40 agonist ivuxolimab. Receptors were obtained from an adult with an advanced solid tumor such as melanoma, head and neck, liver or kidney cancer.

V usage is TRBV18 and J usage is TRBJ2-1, with a possible D match to TRBD1 (6 bases). This CDR3 is 13 amino acids long. Per germline, CDR1 KGHSH and CDR2 LQKENI. V lost 8 bases and J lost 5, with 13 bases in between. The CDR3 loop is CASKHRDNNEQFF. In nucleotides, the CDR3 is TGTGCCAGCAAACACAGGGATAACAATGAGCAGTTCTTC.

The chain recombines TRBV7-2 with TRBJ1-1; D call uncertain. The V gene lost 5 bases and the J gene lost 1 base, with 8 bases spanning the gap. Germline V gene data show CDR1 as SGHTA and CDR2 as FQGNSA. This CDR3 spans 13 amino acids. CDR3 in DNA: TGTGCCAGCAGCCCCGGCAGGAACACTGAAGCTTTCTTT. It specifies CASSPGRNTEAFF.

The chain combines TRBV5-1 with TRBJ2-5; maybe TRBD1 (6 bases). Per germline, CDR1 SGHRS and CDR2 YFSETQ. CDR3 length: 15 residues. Trimming pared 0 bases from V and 4 bases from J, leaving 13 bases between. The DNA for the CDR3 is TGCGCCAGCAGCTTGGACGAGGGGGACGGAGAGACCCAGTACTTC. Translating gives CASSLDEGDGETQYF. Together with reference TRBV5-1 and TRBJ2-5, the CDR3 gives the full variable domain: KAGVTQTPRYLIKTRGQQVTLSCSPISGHRSVSWYQQTPGQGLQFLFEYFSETQRNKGNFPGRFSGRQFSNSRSEMNVSTLELGDSALYLCASSLDEGDGETQYFGPGTRLLVL.

This clone was found a few times. The V gene is TRBV7-3, the J gene TRBJ2-5, with 7 bases identical to TRBD2. CDR3 length equals 16 residues. Germline V CDR1 and CDR2: SGHTA, FQGTGA. Losses at the gene ends were 5 bases for V and 5 bases for J; bases not matched to a gene: 14. The CDR3 protein is CASSPEPVGGSETQYF. The CDR3 nucleotides are TGTGCCAGCAGCCCCGAACCCGTCGGGGGGAGCGAGACCCAGTACTTC.

J is TRBJ2-3 and V is TRBV7-2; 10 bases are shared with TRBD2. Trimming cost V 5 bases and J 4 bases; bases outside gene matches: 9. The CDR3 runs to 16 residues. The germline V gene encodes CDR1 SGHTA and CDR2 FQGNSA. The CDR3 DNA is TGTGCCAGCAGCCCGCCACGGAGCGGGAGGGCAGATACGCAGTATTTT. Its protein is CASSPPRSGRADTQYF.

This chain links TRBV28 with TRBJ1-4, with D uncertain. Trimming shortened V by 6 bases and J by 4 bases, and 3 bases separated the two germline ends. The CDR3 consists of 11 residues. Germline CDR1 MDHEN, CDR2 SYDVKM. CDR3 in amino acids: CASRLNEKLFF. CDR3 DNA: TGTGCCAGCAGACTTAATGAAAAACTGTTTTTT.

This rearrangement joins TRBV6-9 to TRBJ1-2; D perhaps matches TRBD1 (6 bases). Germline V gene data show CDR1 as MNHGY and CDR2 as SVAAGI. This CDR3 is built from 15 residues. V lost 4 bases and J 6 bases, leaving 18 bases between the germline ends. This CDR3 is CASSFRGQGRNGYTF. The CDR3 bases are TGTGCCAGCAGTTTCCGAGGGCAGGGGAGGAATGGCTACACCTTC.

The V and J genes are TRBV19 and TRBJ2-2; D is unclear. The germline CDR1 and CDR2 sequences are LNHDA and SQIVND (reference sequence). The V and J ends lost 8 bases and 2 bases respectively, with 15 bases between them. The CDR3 sequence is 15 residues long. The CDR3 DNA is TGTGCCAGTCAGACACGTCTTTTCAACACCGGGGAGCTGTTTTTT. This encodes CASQTRLFNTGELFF.

The gene calls are TRBV19 and TRBJ1-2; the match to TRBD1 covers 7 bases. Trimming removed 3 bases from V and 4 bases from J; junction bases left unmatched: 5. Germline V gene lookup returns CDR1 LNHDA and CDR2 SQIVND (reference sequence). The CDR3 length is 14 residues. This CDR3 reads CASSIRGQSYGYTF. In DNA, the CDR3 is TGTGCCAGTAGTATCAGGGGACAGAGCTATGGCTACACCTTC.

This clone has more than one count but fewer than ten. At the DNA level, this CDR3 is encoded by other sequences in the same sample as well. The chain has TRBV7-2 and TRBJ2-7; TRBD2 matches 10 bases. The V gene end was trimmed by 3 bases and the J gene end by 3 bases; junction bases not matched to a gene: 5. CDR1 is SGHTA and CDR2 is FQGNSA in the germline V gene. The CDR3 is 15 residues long. This chain's CDR3 is CASSLAGTSDYEQYF. The CDR3 nucleotides read TGTGCCAGCAGCTTGGCCGGGACTAGCGACTACGAGCAGTACTTC.

The V call is TRBV5-8, the J call TRBJ1-1; TRBD1 might be the D (6 bases). The CDR3 runs to 17 residues. CDR1 is SGHTS, CDR2 YDEGEE, per germline. V was shortened by 5 bases and J by 3 bases, with 23 bases between the two germline ends. Here the CDR3 reads CASRPRTEGGGYTEAFF. DNA for the CDR3: TGTGCCAGCAGACCGAGGACAGAGGGCGGGGGGTACACTGAAGCTTTCTTT.

The J gene is TRBJ2-7, the V gene TRBV2, with D possibly being TRBD1 or TRBD2 (5 bases each). This CDR3 contains 16 residues. CDR1 is SNHLY and CDR2 is FYNNEI in the germline V gene. V was trimmed by 4 bases and J by 1 base, leaving 17 bases between them. The CDR3 nucleotides read TGTGCCAGCAGTGGAGACCCCGGGACGTTTTCCTACGAGCAGTACTTC. It codes for CASSGDPGTFSYEQYF.

The gene calls are TRBV25-1 and TRBJ2-7; 7 bases line up with TRBD1. The CDR3 contains 16 residues. The germline V gene has CDR1 MGHDK and CDR2 SYGVNS. V trimming: 3 bases; J trimming: 0 bases; junction bases outside the gene matches: 8. The CDR3 coding sequence is TGTGCCAGCAGTGATGTACGGGACAGAGGCTCCTACGAGCAGTACTTC. Its translation: CASSDVRDRGSYEQYF.